The 3 T cell receptor beta chains below were found in one sample sequenced in a study of T cell responses to AZD1222 COVID-19 vaccine. Generated by immunoSEQ multiplex PCR, the TCRdb table keeps only in-frame clones and is missing some. The top ten clones hold 3.3% of a sample with approximately 99,000 clones, about 86% of them seen once. The material sequenced was peripheral blood, taken on day 0 of AZD1222 vaccination. The receptor source for this set is an adult in good health.

V gene TRBV30 combines with J gene TRBJ2-7; 12 bases line up with TRBD1. Germline CDR1 and CDR2: GTSNPN and SVGIG (reference sequence). The junction had 13 bases not matched to a gene; V was cut back by 5 bases and J by 5 bases. The CDR3 spans 16 residues. CDR3 residues: CAWVLGPGQGANEQYF. Here the CDR3 DNA reads TGTGCCTGGGTTCTCGGACCGGGACAGGGGGCCAACGAGCAGTACTTC.

The V and J genes are TRBV6-5 and TRBJ2-7, with 8 bases aligning to TRBD1. CDR1 and CDR2 (germline): MNHEY, SVGAGI. The length of the CDR3 is 15 residues. V shed 4 bases and J 7 bases; nucleotides not matched to a gene: 12. The CDR3 nucleotides read TGTGCCAGCAGTTCCACAGGGGGAAGGACGGGAGAGCAGTACTTC. Its translation: CASSSTGGRTGEQYF.

This clone showed up just a few times. Written as DNA, the CDR3 is TGTGCCAGCAGTTTGCGGGCGGGGGGGCCTTACGAGCAGTACTTC. The encoded protein is CASSLRAGGPYEQYF. This chain uses TRBV27 with TRBJ2-7; 9 bases match TRBD2. This CDR3 has 15 residues. The germline gives CDR1 MNHEY, CDR2 SMNVEV (reference sequence). V dropped 3 bases and J dropped 4; count of bases not matched to a gene: 7.